This T cell receptor beta chain was identified during a study of blood T cells in healthy people across ages (dated by TCRdb to between 2014 and 2017). Study-wide context: In model experiments, roughly one uniquely barcoded TCR beta cDNA molecule per two T cells was captured by template switching. To track age-related changes in TCR beta repertoire diversity, the study relied on deep sequencing normalized with unique cDNA molecular identifiers. Four age groups were formed from the donors: young (average approximately 15 years), middle-aged (less than 40), aged (roughly 59) and long-lived (approximately 80). Donors of different ages were randomly distributed across sequencing lanes to avoid experimental bias. The study analyzed two additional independent replicas of 1 million unique cDNA reads from the same blood draw for two donors, one aged 18 to 30 and one aged 80 or older. Summary of the overall study and its limitations: Bulk unsorted PBMC profiling prevented conclusive comparison of naive and antigen-experienced compartments. The long-lived group showed more naive CD4+ T cells, fewer expanded clones and increased TCR diversity than the aged group, suggesting age selection. Estimates of total diversity from one million sequenced T cells were regarded as lower bounds and underestimates. The CMV infection status of donors was not known, potentially confounding age-related changes in expanded clonotypes. Observed TCR beta diversity per million T cells fell roughly linearly with age, and a significant reduction was already apparent by age around 40. Observed TCR beta diversity correlated strongly with the percentage of naive T cells measured by flow cytometry.

V sheds 4 bases and J sheds 6 bases, leaving 4 bases between their ends. For CDR1 and CDR2, the germline V gene (reference sequence) lists SEHNR and FQNEAQ. The CDR3 runs 11 amino acids, cysteine and phenylalanine included. Only the CDR3 part of the read is kept: 33 bases, read in frame from the first base. Library preparation was by 5' RACE. Sequencing was carried out with an Illumina HiSeq 2500. A second roughly 7 to 11 cycle PCR used a sample-barcoded 5' primer and a J-beta primer mix. A template-switch 5' adaptor carrying 12 random nucleotides introduced a unique molecular identifier onto each TCR beta cDNA molecule. Each sample yielded at least 2.5 million CDR3-containing paired-end reads. All of the RNA was converted into first-strand cDNA using the Mint cDNA synthesis kit, with a TRBC-specific oligonucleotide serving as the primer. Following uracil-DNA glycosylase treatment, a first 18-cycle PCR with universal primers M1SS and BC2_uni_R was performed on all cDNA. The paper's data handling went like this. Normalization of each sample was performed by random selection of 1 million high-quality reads, each carrying a distinct molecular identifier. Instead of being binned into consensus sequences, reads with shared molecular identifiers were discarded. CDR3 identification, clonotype clustering and error correction used MiTCR with a Q25 quality threshold and the strictest error-elimination algorithm. Lower-bound total TCR beta diversity was estimated with a nonparametric unseen species model using Euler transformation. Clones were called with MiXCR by TCRdb after fastp trimmed the public reads at Q25, and only in-frame beta chains were retained. One record per CDR3 amino acid sequence lists the most common genes and DNA. The V and J calls reflect TCRdb's pipeline rather than the authors' work. This sample lists 1.5 million to 2 million distinct CDR3 sequences; 28% were detected once. The ten largest make up around 7.7% of the sample.

This clonotype has only a few counts. What this receptor recognizes is not known. No base qualities exist here, and no much larger clone lies one base off it. The donors were 40 or so Caucasian individuals from Russia, aged roughly 6 to 100 years, who were systemically healthy. Roughly 11 milliliters of peripheral blood were drawn from each donor into EDTA-treated Vacutainer tubes. Ficoll-Paque density-gradient centrifugation was used to isolate PBMCs, with at least 6 million obtained per sample. Total RNA was extracted from PBMCs with Trizol reagent, with at least 5.5 micrograms obtained per sample. For every donor, flow cytometry on a PBMC aliquot measured the percentage of naive CD45RAhigh/CD27high T cells.

This chain joins TRBV7-9 to TRBJ1-3, with the D gene not clear enough to name. The receptor comes from a woman aged 25 to 39 in good health. The sample was blood. In nucleotides, the sequence is TGTGCCAGCAGCTCAGAAAACACCATATATTTT. It is translated as CASSSENTIYF.